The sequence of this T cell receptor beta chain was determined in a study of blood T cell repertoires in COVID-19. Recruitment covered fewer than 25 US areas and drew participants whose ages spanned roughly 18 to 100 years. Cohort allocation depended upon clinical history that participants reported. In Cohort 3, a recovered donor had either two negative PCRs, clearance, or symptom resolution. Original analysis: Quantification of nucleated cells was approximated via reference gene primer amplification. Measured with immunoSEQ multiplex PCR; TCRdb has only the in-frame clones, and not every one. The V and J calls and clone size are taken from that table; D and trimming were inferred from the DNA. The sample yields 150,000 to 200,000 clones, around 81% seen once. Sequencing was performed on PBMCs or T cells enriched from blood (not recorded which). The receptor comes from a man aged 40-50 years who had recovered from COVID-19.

This CDR3 is CASRYGTYTYEQYF. CDR3 bases: TGTGCCAGCAGATACGGGACTTACACCTACGAGCAGTACTTC. The chain couples TRBV2 to TRBJ2-7, with D tentatively TRBD2 (6 bases). This CDR3 has 14 residues. Between the trimmed V and J ends, which lost 6 bases and 2 bases, there was a span of 14 bases. Germline CDR1 is SNHLY and CDR2 is FYNNEI.